The clone carrying this T cell receptor beta chain was observed a few times. This specimen comes from a study of CD8 T cells in ankylosing spondylitis. TCRdb re-analysed the 5' RACE reads in MiXCR, keeping a single row per CDR3 protein. The table includes some 350,000 distinct CDR3 sequences, roughly 14% detected once. V lost 3 bases, J lost 6 bases, and 12 bases lay in between. Germline loops: CDR1 SGHAT, CDR2 FQNNGV. The CDR3 consists of 14 residues. The sequence derives from a male donor with ankylosing spondylitis or in good health (not recorded which). The J gene is TRBJ1-5, the V gene TRBV11-2; D is perhaps TRBD1 (5 bases). The sequenced sample consisted of blood, either unsorted or a sorted T cell fraction (not recorded which). The CDR3, as DNA: TGTGCCAGCAGCTTCTCAGGGAGTGGTCAGCCCCAGCATTTT. Residues: CASSFSGSGQPQHF. The entire variable domain, with the rest obtained from reference TRBV11-2 and TRBJ1-5, is as follows: EAGVAQSPRYKIIEKRQSVAFWCNPISGHATLYWYQQILGQGPKLLIQFQNNGVVDDSQLPKDRFSAERLKGVDSTLKIQPAKLEDSAVYLCASSFSGSGQPQHFGDGTRLSIL.